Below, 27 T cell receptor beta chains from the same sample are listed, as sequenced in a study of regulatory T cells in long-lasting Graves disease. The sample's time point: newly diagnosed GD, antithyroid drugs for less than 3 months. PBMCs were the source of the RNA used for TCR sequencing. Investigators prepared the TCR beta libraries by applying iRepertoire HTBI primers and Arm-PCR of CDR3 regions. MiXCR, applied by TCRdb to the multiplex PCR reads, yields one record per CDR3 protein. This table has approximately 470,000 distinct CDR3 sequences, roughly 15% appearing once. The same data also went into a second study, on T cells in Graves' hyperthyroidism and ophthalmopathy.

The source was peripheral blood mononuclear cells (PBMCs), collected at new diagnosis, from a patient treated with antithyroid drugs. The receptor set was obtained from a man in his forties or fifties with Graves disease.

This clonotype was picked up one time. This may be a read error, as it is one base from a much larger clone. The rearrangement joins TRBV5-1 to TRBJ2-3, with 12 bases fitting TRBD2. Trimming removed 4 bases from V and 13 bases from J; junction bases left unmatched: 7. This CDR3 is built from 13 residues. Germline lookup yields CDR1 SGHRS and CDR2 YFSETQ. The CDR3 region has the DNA TGCGCCAGCAGCACAAGACTAGCGGGAGACAAGTATTTT. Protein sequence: CASSTRLAGDKYF.

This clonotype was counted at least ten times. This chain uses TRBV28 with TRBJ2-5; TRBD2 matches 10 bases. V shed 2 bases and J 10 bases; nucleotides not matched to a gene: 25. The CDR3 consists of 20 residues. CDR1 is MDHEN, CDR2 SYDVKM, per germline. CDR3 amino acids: CASSLVFLKREGPPLMGQYF. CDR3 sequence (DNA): TGTGCCAGCAGTTTAGTCTTTCTAAAGCGGGAGGGCCCGCCCCTAATGGGCCAGTACTTC.

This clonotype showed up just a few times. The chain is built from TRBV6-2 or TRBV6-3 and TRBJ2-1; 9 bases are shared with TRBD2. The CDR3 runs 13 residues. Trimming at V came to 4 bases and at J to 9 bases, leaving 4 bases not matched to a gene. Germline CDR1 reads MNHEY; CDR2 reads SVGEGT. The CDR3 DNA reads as TGTGCCAGCAGTTCCGGGACTAGCTTTGAGCAGTTCTTC. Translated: CASSSGTSFEQFF.

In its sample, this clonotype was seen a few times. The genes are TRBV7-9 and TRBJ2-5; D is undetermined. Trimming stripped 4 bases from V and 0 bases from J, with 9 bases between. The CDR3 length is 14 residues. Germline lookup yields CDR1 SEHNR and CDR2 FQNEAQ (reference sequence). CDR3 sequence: CASSSTVYQETQYF. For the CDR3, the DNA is TGTGCCAGCAGCTCGACGGTTTACCAAGAGACCCAGTACTTC.

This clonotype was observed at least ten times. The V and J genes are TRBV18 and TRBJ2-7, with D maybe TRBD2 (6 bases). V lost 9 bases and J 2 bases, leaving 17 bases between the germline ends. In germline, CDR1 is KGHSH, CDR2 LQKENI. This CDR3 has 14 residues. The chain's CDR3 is CASRPSGQPYEQYF. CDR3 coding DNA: TGTGCCAGTCGCCCCAGCGGGCAACCCTACGAGCAGTACTTC.

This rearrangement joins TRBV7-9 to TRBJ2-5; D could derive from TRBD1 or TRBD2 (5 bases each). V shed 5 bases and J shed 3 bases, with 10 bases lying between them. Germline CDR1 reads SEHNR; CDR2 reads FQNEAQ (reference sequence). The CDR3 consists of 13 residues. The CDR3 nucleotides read TGTGCCAGCAGCCCGCTGGGGGAAGAGACCCAGTACTTC. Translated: CASSPLGEETQYF.

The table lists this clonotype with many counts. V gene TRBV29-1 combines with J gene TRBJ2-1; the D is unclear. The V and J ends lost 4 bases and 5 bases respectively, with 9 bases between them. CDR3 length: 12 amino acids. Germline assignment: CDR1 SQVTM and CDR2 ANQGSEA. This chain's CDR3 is CSVVRSNNEQFF. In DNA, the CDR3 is TGCAGCGTTGTTCGGTCAAACAATGAGCAGTTCTTC.

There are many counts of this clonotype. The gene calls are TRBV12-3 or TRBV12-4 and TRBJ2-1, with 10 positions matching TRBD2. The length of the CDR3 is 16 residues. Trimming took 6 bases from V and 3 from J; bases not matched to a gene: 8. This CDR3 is CASSQLAGNVYNEQFF. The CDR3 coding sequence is TGTGCCAGCAGCCAACTAGCGGGAAACGTCTACAATGAGCAGTTCTTC.

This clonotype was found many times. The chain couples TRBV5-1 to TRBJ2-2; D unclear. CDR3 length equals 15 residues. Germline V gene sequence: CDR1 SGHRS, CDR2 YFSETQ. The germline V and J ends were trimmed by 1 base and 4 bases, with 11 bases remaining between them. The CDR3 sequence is CASSLLGPSTGELFF. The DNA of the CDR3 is TGCGCCAGCAGCTTGTTAGGGCCGAGCACCGGGGAGCTGTTTTTT.

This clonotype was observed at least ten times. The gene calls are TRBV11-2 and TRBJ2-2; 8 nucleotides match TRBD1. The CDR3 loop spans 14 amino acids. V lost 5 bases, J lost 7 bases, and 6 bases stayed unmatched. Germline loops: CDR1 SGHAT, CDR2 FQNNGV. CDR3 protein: CASSPLQGDGELFF. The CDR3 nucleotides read TGTGCCAGCAGCCCCCTACAGGGGGACGGGGAGCTGTTTTTT.

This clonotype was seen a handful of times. CDR3: CASSSLLQLTSESTDTQYF. The DNA for the CDR3 is TGTGCCAGCAGCTCCCTCCTGCAGTTGACTAGCGAGAGCACAGATACGCAGTATTTT. V gene TRBV7-9 combines with J gene TRBJ2-3, with TRBD2 matching over 8 bases. The CDR3 totals 19 residues. Germline V gives CDR1 SEHNR, CDR2 FQNEAQ (reference sequence). The V segment lost 4 bases and the J segment 0 bases; nucleotides outside the gene matches: 15.

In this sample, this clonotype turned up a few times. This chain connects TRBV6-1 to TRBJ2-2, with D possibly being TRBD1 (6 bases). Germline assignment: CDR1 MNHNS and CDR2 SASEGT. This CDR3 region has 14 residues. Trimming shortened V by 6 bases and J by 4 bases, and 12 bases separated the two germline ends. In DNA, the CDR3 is TGTGCCAGCAGCCCACTGGGGGCCACCGGGGAGCTGTTTTTT. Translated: CASSPLGATGELFF.

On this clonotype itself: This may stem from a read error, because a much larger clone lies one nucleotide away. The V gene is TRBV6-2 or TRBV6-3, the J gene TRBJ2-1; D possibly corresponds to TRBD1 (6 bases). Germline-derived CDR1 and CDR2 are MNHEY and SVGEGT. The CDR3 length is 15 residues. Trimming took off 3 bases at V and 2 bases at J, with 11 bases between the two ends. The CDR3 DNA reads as TGTGCCAGCAGTTATTCGGGGACAACCTACAATGAGCAGTTCTTC. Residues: CASSYSGTTYNEQFF.

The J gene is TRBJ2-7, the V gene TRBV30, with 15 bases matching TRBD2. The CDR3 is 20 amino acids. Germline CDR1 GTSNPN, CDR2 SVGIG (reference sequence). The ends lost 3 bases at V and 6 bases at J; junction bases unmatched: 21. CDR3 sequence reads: CAWRERTGTSGRWGHSEQYF. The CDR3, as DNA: TGTGCCTGGAGGGAACGGACCGGGACTAGCGGGAGGTGGGGCCATAGCGAGCAGTACTTC. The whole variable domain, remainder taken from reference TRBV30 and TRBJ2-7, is SQTIHQWPATLVQPVGSPLSLECTVEGTSNPNLYWYRQAAGRGLQLLFYSVGIGQISSEVPQNLSASRPQDRQFILSSKKLLLSDSGFYLCAWRERTGTSGRWGHSEQYFGPGTRLTVT.

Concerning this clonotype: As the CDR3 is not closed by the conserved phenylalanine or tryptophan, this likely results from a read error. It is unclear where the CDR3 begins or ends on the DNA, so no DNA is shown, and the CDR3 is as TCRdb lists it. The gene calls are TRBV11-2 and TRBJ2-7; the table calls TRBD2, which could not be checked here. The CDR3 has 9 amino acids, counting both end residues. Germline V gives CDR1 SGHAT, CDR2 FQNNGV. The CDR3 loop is CASSLVTWR.

CDR3 DNA sequence: TGCGCCAGCAGCCAAGAGGAAAAGGACAGGATGACCACCGGGGAGCTGTTTTTT. Amino acids: CASSQEEKDRMTTGELFF. The J gene is TRBJ2-2, the V gene TRBV4-1; 7 positions match TRBD1. CDR1 and CDR2 (germline): MGHRA, YSYEKL. With 0 bases clipped from V and 4 bases from J, the junction kept 11 bases outside the gene matches. The CDR3 has 18 amino acids.

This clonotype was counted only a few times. CDR3 amino acids: CSAAGQGSTDTQYF. CDR3 bases: TGCAGTGCTGCGGGACAGGGCAGCACAGATACGCAGTATTTT. The chain links TRBV20-1 to TRBJ2-3; 9 nucleotides agree with TRBD1. Germline V gene data show CDR1 as DFQATT and CDR2 as SNEGSKA (reference sequence). This CDR3 contains 14 residues. The J segment lost 0 bases and the V segment lost 5 bases, leaving 3 bases of the junction unmatched.

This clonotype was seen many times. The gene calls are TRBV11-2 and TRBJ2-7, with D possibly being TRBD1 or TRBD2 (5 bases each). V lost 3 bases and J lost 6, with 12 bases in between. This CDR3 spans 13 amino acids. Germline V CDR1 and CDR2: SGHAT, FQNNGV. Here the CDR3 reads CASSFGTEGEQYF. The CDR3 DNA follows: TGTGCCAGCAGCTTCGGGACCGAGGGCGAGCAGTACTTC.

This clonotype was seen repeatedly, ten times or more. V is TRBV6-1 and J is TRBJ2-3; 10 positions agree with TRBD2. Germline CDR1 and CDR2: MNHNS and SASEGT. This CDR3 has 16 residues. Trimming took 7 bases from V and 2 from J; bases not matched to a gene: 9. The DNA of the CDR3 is TGTGCCAGCAAACAAGCGGGAGGGCCTATCACAGATACGCAGTATTTT. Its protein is CASKQAGGPITDTQYF.

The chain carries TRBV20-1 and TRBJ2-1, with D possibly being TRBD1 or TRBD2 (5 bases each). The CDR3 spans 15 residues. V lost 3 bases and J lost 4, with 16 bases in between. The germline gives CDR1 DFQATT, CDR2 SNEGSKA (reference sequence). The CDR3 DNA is TGCAGTGCTAGGGCCTGGGACCGCCCATACAATGAGCAGTTCTTC. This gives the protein CSARAWDRPYNEQFF.

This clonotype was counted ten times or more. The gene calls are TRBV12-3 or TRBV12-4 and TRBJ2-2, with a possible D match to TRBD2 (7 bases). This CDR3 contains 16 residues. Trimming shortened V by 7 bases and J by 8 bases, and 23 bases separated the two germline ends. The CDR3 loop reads CASTTGTNSRGGELFF. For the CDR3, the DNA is TGTGCCAGCACCACAGGGACTAACTCACGGGGGGGGGAGCTGTTTTTT.

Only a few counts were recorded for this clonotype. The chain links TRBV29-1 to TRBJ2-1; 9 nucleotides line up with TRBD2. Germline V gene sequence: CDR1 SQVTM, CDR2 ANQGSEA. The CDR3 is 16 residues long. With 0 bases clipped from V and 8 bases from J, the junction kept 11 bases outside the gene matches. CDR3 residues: CSVEDRGGRVRDEQFF. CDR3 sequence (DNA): TGCAGCGTTGAAGATCGGGGCGGGAGGGTTAGGGATGAGCAGTTCTTC.

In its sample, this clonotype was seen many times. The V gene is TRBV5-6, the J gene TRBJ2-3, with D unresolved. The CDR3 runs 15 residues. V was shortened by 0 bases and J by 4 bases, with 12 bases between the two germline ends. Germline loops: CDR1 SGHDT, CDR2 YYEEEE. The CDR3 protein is CASSLVTVGADTQYF. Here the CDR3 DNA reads TGTGCCAGCAGCTTGGTAACTGTCGGCGCAGATACGCAGTATTTT.

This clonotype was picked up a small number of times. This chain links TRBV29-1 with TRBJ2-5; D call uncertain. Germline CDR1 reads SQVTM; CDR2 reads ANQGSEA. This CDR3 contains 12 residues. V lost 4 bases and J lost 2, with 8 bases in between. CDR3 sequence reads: CSVARAQETQYF. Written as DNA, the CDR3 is TGCAGCGTTGCAAGGGCGCAAGAGACCCAGTACTTC.

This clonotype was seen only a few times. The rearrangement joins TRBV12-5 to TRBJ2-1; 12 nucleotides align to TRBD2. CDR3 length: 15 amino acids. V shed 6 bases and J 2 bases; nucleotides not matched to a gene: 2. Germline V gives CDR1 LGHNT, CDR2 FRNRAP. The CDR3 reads CASGLAGGAYNEQFF. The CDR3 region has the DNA TGTGCTAGTGGCCTAGCGGGAGGGGCCTACAATGAGCAGTTCTTC.

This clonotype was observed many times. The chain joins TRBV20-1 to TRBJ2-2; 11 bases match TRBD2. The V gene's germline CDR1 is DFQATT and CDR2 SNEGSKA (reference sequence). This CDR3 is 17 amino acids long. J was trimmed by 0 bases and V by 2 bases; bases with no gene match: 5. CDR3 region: CSARQMTSGANTGELFF. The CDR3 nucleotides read TGCAGTGCTAGACAGATGACTAGCGGGGCGAACACCGGGGAGCTGTTTTTT.

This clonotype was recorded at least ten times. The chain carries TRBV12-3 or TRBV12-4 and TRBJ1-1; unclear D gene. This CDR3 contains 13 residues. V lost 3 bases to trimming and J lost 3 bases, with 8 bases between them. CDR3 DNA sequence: TGTGCCAGCAGTTTTCAGATATACACTGAAGCTTTCTTT. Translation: CASSFQIYTEAFF.